This TCR beta chain came from a study of CD8 T cells in ankylosing spondylitis. TCRdb called the 5' RACE reads again in MiXCR, with one record for every CDR3 protein. The sample contains 300,000 to 350,000 distinct CDR3 sequences, under 25% of which appear only once. In germline, CDR1 is LNHNV, CDR2 YYDKDF (reference sequence). CDR3 length: 14 residues. V gave up 4 bases and J gave up 5 bases; unmatched junction bases: 5. The sequence derives from a female donor with ankylosing spondylitis or in good health (not recorded which). Sequenced material: blood, either unsorted or a sorted T cell fraction (not recorded which). The chain couples TRBV15 to TRBJ1-1; 9 nucleotides agree with TRBD1. Here the CDR3 DNA reads TGTGCCACCAGCACCACAGGGGGCGAGACTGAAGCTTTCTTT. Residues: CATSTTGGETEAFF.